This entry describes one T cell receptor (beta chain). Its antigen is currently unknown. An end of the junction differs from the germline gene, which may be a read error. This entry belongs to a study of T cells in Graves' hyperthyroidism and ophthalmopathy. Findings and caveats of the study: Appearing also in blood were most of the thyroid clonotypes expanded above 0.001. The model made its ophthalmopathy prediction, and onset followed a median approximately 6 months later.

TCR beta CDR3 regions were amplified from RNA transcripts. Carried out on the TCR CDR3, a first-round RT-PCR used the HTBI primer set. TCRdb passed the multiplex PCR reads through MiXCR, listing each CDR3 protein once. Of some 370,000 distinct CDR3 sequences listed, more than 13% are singletons. Germline lookup yields CDR1 WNHNN and CDR2 SYGVQD (reference sequence). The CDR3 has 17 amino acids. Under 3 months was the duration of disease in ophthalmopathy patients, who also had a Clinical Activity Score of at least 3 and a NOSPECS grade of at least 4. The V gene is TRBV10-1, the J gene TRBJ2-1; TRBD2 matches 14 bases. The sample taken for sequencing was blood. The receptor comes from a man in his fifties or sixties with Graves' ophthalmopathy. In DNA form, the CDR3 reads TGCGCCAGCAGTGAGTCGAGACTAGCGGGAGGGCCGGATGACCAGTTCTTC. Its protein is CASSESRLAGGPDDQFF.